Many counts were recorded for the clone carrying this TCR beta chain. The record originates from a study of neurological immune-mediated disorders. Using its own MiXCR run on the 5' RACE reads, TCRdb lists one record per CDR3 protein. The sample yields roughly 60,000 distinct CDR3 sequences, about 2.5% seen once. CDR1 is SGHRS, CDR2 YFSETQ, per germline. The CDR3 consists of 15 residues. With 4 bases clipped from V and 3 bases from J, the junction kept 6 bases outside the gene matches. The specimen sequenced was PBMCs. The chain joins TRBV5-1 to TRBJ1-2; 10 nucleotides match TRBD1. The TCR comes from a man in his fifties with multiple sclerosis. CDR3 sequence reads: CASSGRDRGDYGYTF. The DNA for the CDR3 is TGCGCCAGCAGCGGCCGGGACAGGGGTGACTATGGCTACACCTTC.